This TCR beta chain comes out of a study of blood T cells in healthy people across ages. Primed by a sample-barcoded 5' primer and a J-beta primer mix, a second PCR proceeded for about 6 to 12 cycles. From the 5' RACE reads, TCRdb called clonotypes with MiXCR, one entry per CDR3 protein. The sample lists roughly 800,000 distinct CDR3 sequences, about 62% occurring once. Regarding the study as a whole: Higher diversity and more naive CD4+ cells were features of long-lived donors, compared to aged donors. The diversity estimates, figures obtained from one million T cells, were considered underestimates. Without sorted subsets, naive and antigen-experienced compartments could not be conclusively compared.

Extracted total RNA amounted to at least 5.5 micrograms for each sample. With regard to this clonotype: Its antigen is as yet unknown. At one boundary the junction diverges from the germline segment, which might be a read error.

The sequence was obtained from a young man in good health. Sequencing used blood.

The DNA of the CDR3 is TGTGCCAGCACCCGAATGGGAGGCGATGGCCACACCTTC. Its protein is CASTRMGGDGHTF. The chain joins TRBV12-3 or TRBV12-4 to TRBJ1-2; no clear D gene. This CDR3 region has 13 residues.